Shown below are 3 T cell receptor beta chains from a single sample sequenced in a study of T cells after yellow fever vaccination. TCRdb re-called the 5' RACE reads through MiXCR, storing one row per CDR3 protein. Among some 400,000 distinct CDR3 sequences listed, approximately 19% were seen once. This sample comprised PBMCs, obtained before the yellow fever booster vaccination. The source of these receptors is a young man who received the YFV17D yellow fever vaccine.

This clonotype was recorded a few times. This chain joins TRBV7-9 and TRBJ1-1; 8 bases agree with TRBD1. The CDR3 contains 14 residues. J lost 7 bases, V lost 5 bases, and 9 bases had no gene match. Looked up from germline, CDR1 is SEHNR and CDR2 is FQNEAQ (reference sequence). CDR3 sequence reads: CASSPRDRTFEAFF. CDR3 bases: TGTGCCAGCAGCCCGCGGGACAGGACATTTGAAGCTTTCTTT. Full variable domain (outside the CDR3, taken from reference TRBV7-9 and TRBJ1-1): DTGVSQNPRHKITKRGQNVTFRCDPISEHNRLYWYRQTLGQGPEFLTYFQNEAQLEKSRLLSDRFSAERPKGSFSTLEIQRTEQGDSAMYLCASSPRDRTFEAFFGQGTRLTVV.

The CDR3 is CAWSRTGAEAFF. The CDR3 DNA reads as TGTGCCTGGAGCAGGACGGGGGCTGAAGCTTTCTTT. This chain connects TRBV30 to TRBJ1-1; perhaps TRBD1 as D (5 bases). The V gene's germline CDR1 is GTSNPN and CDR2 SVGIG (reference sequence). This CDR3 has 12 amino acids. V lost 3 bases and J 6 bases, leaving 11 bases between the germline ends. Supplemented by reference TRBV30 and TRBJ1-1, the full variable domain reads SQTIHQWPATLVQPVGSPLSLECTVEGTSNPNLYWYRQAAGRGLQLLFYSVGIGQISSEVPQNLSASRPQDRQFILSSKKLLLSDSGFYLCAWSRTGAEAFFGQGTRLTVV.

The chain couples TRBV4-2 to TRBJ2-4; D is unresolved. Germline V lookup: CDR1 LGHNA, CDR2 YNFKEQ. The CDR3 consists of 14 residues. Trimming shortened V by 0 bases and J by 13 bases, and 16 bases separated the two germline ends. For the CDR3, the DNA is TGTGCCAGCAGCCAAGATCGGGCAGGAGCCCTACAGTACTTC. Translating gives CASSQDRAGALQYF.